Each of the 8 T cell receptor beta chains below was sequenced from the same sample in a study of OX40 agonist ivuxolimab in advanced cancers. Assay: immunoSEQ multiplex PCR; the TCRdb copy retains only in-frame clones and omits some. The sample lists over 95,000 clones, about 86% seen once, with over 1.1% in the top ten. Sample: CD4+ or CD8+ T cells sorted from blood, taken in a trial of the OX40 agonist ivuxolimab. All receptors come from an adult with an advanced solid tumor such as melanoma, head and neck, liver or kidney cancer.

This rearrangement joins TRBV27 to TRBJ1-5; D is possibly TRBD1 (6 bases). The CDR3 length is 15 residues. With 5 bases removed from V and 0 bases from J, the gap between germline ends came to 11 bases. Germline loops: CDR1 MNHEY, CDR2 SMNVEV (reference sequence). CDR3 nucleotide sequence: TGTGCCAGCAGTCCCGGACAGATTAGCAATCAGCCCCAGCATTTT. As protein: CASSPGQISNQPQHF.

This sequence joins TRBV28 and TRBJ1-1; no clear D. The ends were cut back, 7 bases at V and 2 bases at J, with 11 bases in the middle. Germline assignment: CDR1 MDHEN and CDR2 SYDVKM. The CDR3 consists of 13 residues. The CDR3 reads CASTGILNTEAFF. The DNA of the CDR3 is TGTGCCAGCACTGGGATTTTAAACACTGAAGCTTTCTTT.

The V gene is TRBV10-3, the J gene TRBJ2-7, with TRBD2 identical over 12 bases. This CDR3 has 16 amino acids. V lost 3 bases and J lost 0; bases outside the gene matches: 3. The V gene's germline CDR1 is ENHRY and CDR2 SYGVKD. The CDR3 bases are TGTGCCATCAGTGACTTGACTAGCGGGAGCTCCTACGAGCAGTACTTC. Its protein product is CAISDLTSGSSYEQYF.

The CDR3 region is CASSEGQAGTGELFF. The CDR3 bases are TGTGCCAGCAGTGAGGGACAGGCTGGAACCGGGGAGCTGTTTTTT. The rearrangement uses TRBV2 and TRBJ2-2, with 8 bases lining up with TRBD1. From germline, CDR1 is SNHLY and CDR2 FYNNEI. There are 15 residues in the CDR3. V lost 3 bases and J lost 5; bases outside the gene matches: 5.

The chain links TRBV11-2 to TRBJ1-4; D call uncertain. CDR1 is SGHAT and CDR2 is FQNNGV in the germline V gene. The CDR3 runs 15 residues. V lost 4 bases to trimming and J lost 0 bases, with 9 bases between them. The CDR3 DNA reads TGTGCCAGCAGCTCCGCACTTGCAACTAATGAAAAACTGTTTTTT. It specifies CASSSALATNEKLFF.

The V gene is TRBV6-5, the J gene TRBJ1-1, with D unclear. With 5 bases removed from V and 1 base from J, the gap between germline ends came to 8 bases. The CDR3 has 13 amino acids. The germline V gene has CDR1 MNHEY and CDR2 SVGAGI. CDR3 in amino acids: CASSRRENTEAFF. The CDR3 DNA follows: TGTGCCAGCAGTAGGAGGGAGAACACTGAAGCTTTCTTT.

CDR3: CASTPAGRSTGELFF. The CDR3, as DNA: TGTGCCAGTACCCCCGCGGGGCGAAGCACCGGGGAGCTGTTTTTT. This chain uses TRBV19 with TRBJ2-2, with D possibly matching TRBD2 (6 bases). CDR3 size: 15 residues. Germline CDR1 LNHDA, CDR2 SQIVND (reference sequence). The V and J ends lost 7 bases and 4 bases respectively, with 16 bases between them.

The chain joins TRBV6-1 to TRBJ2-7; D might be TRBD1 or TRBD2, each matching 5 bases. This CDR3 contains 14 residues. Germline lookup yields CDR1 MNHNS and CDR2 SASEGT. The V end lost 6 bases, the J end lost 0 bases, and 12 bases lay between the germline ends. CDR3 sequence (DNA): TGTGCCAGCAGGAGGGACCCGAACTCCTACGAGCAGTACTTC. This gives the protein CASRRDPNSYEQYF.